The entry below gives a single T cell receptor beta chain sequence along with its context. The PCR had 60 Vbeta and 13 Jbeta primers. The repertoire was sequenced with immunoSEQ multiplex PCR; TCRdb's copy has only in-frame clones and lacks some. The sample has about 150,000 clones, 72% seen once; the top ten hold approximately 3.9%. This entry comes from a study of cytomegalovirus exposure and HLA in healthy donors. The CDR3 consists of 14 residues. Trimming at V came to 4 bases and at J to 3 bases, leaving 3 bases not matched to a gene. CDR1 is SGHRS and CDR2 is YFSETQ in the germline V gene. This clonotype originated in a man in his forties or fifties in good health and CMV-seropositive. The source material was PBMCs. J is TRBJ1-4 and V is TRBV5-1; TRBD1 matches at 7 bases. The CDR3 region is CASSRQGSNEKLFF. The CDR3 nucleotides read TGCGCCAGCAGCCGACAGGGTTCTAATGAAAAACTGTTTTTT.